This T cell receptor beta chain stems from a study of Tregs in tolerant kidney transplant recipients. Measured with immunoSEQ multiplex PCR; TCRdb has only the in-frame clones, and not every one. This sample carries 120,000 or so clones, around 91% of them seen once, and the ten largest clones take approximately 0.62%. J lost 7 bases, V lost 2 bases, and 5 bases had no gene match. CDR3 length equals 14 residues. Germline-derived CDR1 and CDR2 are MNHEY and SVGAGI. CD4+CD25+CD127- Tregs, CD4+CD25- non-Tregs, CD4 and CD8 cells were sorted. The sample consisted of CD4+ T cells from blood. This receptor was identified in a human donor in good health. The V call is TRBV6-5, the J call TRBJ2-1; 7 bases are shared with TRBD2. The DNA for the CDR3 is TGTGCCAGCAGTTACATGGGGGGGACGAATGAGCAGTTCTTC. Translation: CASSYMGGTNEQFF.